This TCR beta chain was documented in a study of blood T cell repertoires in COVID-19. Study-wide context: Samples taken during acute and convalescent COVID-19 were collected in the United States, Italy and Spain. T cells, B-cell-depleted T cells, or PBMCs provided the cDNA or gDNA that served as material.

Sequencing was performed with immunoSEQ multiplex PCR; in TCRdb, only in-frame clones are kept and a portion is missing. Of around 100,000 clones in the sample, about 90% were seen once. Trimming removed 1 base at V and 7 bases at J, with 10 bases between. The CDR3 spans 13 residues. The rearrangement links TRBV12-3 or TRBV12-4 to TRBJ1-2; no reliable D call. Material: peripheral blood. The TCR was taken from a human donor in a cohort sampled during active COVID-19. CDR3 in DNA: TGTGCCAGCAGTTTAGATTCCCGTAGTGGCTACACCTTC. Translating gives CASSLDSRSGYTF.